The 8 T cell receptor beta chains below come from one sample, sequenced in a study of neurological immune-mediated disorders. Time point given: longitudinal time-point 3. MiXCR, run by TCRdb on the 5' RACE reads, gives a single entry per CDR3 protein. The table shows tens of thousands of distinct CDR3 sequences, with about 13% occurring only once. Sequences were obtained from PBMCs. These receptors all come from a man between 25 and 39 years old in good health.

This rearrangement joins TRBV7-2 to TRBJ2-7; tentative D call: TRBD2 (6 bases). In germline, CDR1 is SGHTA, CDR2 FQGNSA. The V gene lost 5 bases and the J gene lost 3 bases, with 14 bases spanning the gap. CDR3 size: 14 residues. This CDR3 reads CASSTGCSGYEQYF. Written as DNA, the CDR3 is TGTGCCAGCAGCACGGGTTGTAGCGGCTACGAGCAGTACTTC.

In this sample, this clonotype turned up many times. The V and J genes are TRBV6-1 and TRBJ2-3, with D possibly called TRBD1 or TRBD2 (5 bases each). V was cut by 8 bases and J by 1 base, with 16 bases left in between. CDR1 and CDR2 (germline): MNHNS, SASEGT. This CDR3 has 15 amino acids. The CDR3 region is CASQFGGERTDTQYF. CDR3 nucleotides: TGTGCCAGCCAATTTGGGGGAGAGCGCACAGATACGCAGTATTTT.

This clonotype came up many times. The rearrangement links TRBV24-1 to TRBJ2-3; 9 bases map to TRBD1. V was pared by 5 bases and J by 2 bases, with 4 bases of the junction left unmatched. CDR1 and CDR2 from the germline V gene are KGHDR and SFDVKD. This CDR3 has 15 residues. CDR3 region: CATSGGQGYTDTQYF. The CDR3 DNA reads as TGTGCCACCAGTGGCGGACAGGGGTACACAGATACGCAGTATTTT.

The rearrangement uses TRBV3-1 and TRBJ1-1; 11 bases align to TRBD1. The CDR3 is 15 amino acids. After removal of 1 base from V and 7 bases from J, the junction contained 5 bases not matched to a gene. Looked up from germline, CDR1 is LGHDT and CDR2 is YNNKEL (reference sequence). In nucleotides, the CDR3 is TGTGCCAGCAGCCAAGGGACAGGGGGCGCGGGTGAAGCTTTCTTT. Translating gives CASSQGTGGAGEAFF. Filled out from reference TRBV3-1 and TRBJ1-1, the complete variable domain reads DTAVSQTPKYLVTQMGNDKSIKCEQNLGHDTMYWYKQDSKKFLKIMFSYNNKELIINETVPNRFSPKSPDKAHLNLHINSLELGDSAVYFCASSQGTGGAGEAFFGQGTRLTVV.

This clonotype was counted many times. CDR3 sequence: CASSFTGSTDTQYF. The CDR3 coding sequence is TGTGCCAGCAGCTTTACAGGGAGCACAGATACGCAGTATTTT. The chain employs TRBV7-2 and TRBJ2-3, with D possibly TRBD1 on 6 matching bases. The CDR3 is 14 residues long. Germline CDR1 reads SGHTA; CDR2 reads FQGNSA. V shed 3 bases and J shed 0 bases, with 7 bases lying between them.

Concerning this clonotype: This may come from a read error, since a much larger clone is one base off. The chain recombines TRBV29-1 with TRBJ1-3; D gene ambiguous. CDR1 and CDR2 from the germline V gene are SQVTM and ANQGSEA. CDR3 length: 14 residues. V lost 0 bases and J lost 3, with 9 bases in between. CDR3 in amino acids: CSVEDPLCGNTIYF. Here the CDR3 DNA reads TGCAGCGTTGAAGATCCCTTATGTGGAAACACCATATATTTT.

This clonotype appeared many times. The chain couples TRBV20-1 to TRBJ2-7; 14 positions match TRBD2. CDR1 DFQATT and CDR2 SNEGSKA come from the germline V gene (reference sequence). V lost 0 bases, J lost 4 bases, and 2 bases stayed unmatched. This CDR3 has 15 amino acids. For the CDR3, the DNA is TGCAGTGCTAGAGAGGGGACTAGCGGGAGATACGAGCAGTACTTC. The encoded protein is CSAREGTSGRYEQYF.

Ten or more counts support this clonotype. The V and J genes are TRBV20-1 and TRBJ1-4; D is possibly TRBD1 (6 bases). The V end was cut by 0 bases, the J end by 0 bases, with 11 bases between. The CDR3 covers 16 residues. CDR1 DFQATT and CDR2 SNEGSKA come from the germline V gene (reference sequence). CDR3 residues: CSARDQGPSTNEKLFF. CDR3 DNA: TGCAGTGCTAGAGATCAGGGGCCATCAACTAATGAAAAACTGTTTTTT.